Listed below are T cell receptor beta chains from one sample, sequenced in a study of OX40 agonist ivuxolimab in advanced cancers. Sequencing was performed with immunoSEQ multiplex PCR; in TCRdb, only in-frame clones are kept and a portion is missing. Here the sample spans fewer than 90,000 clones, 92% being singletons. Sequences were derived from CD4+ or CD8+ T cells sorted from blood, sampled in a trial of the OX40 agonist ivuxolimab. The receptors derive from an adult with an advanced solid tumor such as melanoma, head and neck, liver or kidney cancer. CDR3s include the opening cysteine and the closing phenylalanine or tryptophan. A D gene is named only where the DNA matches it firmly. Where a row states a size, it is once, few, many or the class of an expanded clone; other rows omit it.

cdr3_aa: CASSERDPYTGELFF
cdr3_nt: TGTGCCAGCAGTGAGCGGGACCCCTACACCGGGGAGCTGTTTTTT
j_call: TRBJ2-2
d_call: .
v_call: TRBV2
clone_size: few

cdr3_aa: CASSPLTGLAGAYEQYF
cdr3_nt: TGTGCCAGCTCACCACTAACCGGACTAGCGGGAGCCTACGAGCAGTACTTC
j_call: TRBJ2-7
d_call: TRBD2
v_call: TRBV18
clone_size: .

cdr3_aa: CASSLEGRRGPGTYEQYF
cdr3_nt: TGTGCCAGCAGCCTTGAGGGGCGGAGGGGCCCGGGGACCTACGAGCAGTACTTC
j_call: TRBJ2-7
d_call: .
v_call: TRBV7-6
clone_size: .

cdr3_aa: CASSLPVNTGELFF
cdr3_nt: TGTGCCAGCAGCTTACCAGTGAACACCGGGGAGCTGTTTTTT
j_call: TRBJ2-2
d_call: .
v_call: TRBV7-9
clone_size: .

cdr3_aa: CASSLRRSRTDTQYF
cdr3_nt: TGTGCCAGTAGCCTACGGAGGTCGCGCACAGATACGCAGTATTTT
j_call: TRBJ2-3
d_call: .
v_call: TRBV19
clone_size: .

cdr3_aa: CASSQANVASGASYEQYF
cdr3_nt: TGTGCCAGCAGCCAAGCTAATGTGGCTAGCGGGGCGAGCTACGAGCAGTACTTC
j_call: TRBJ2-7
d_call: TRBD2
v_call: TRBV4-2
clone_size: once

cdr3_aa: CASSEAPTGQGSYEQYF
cdr3_nt: TGTGCCAGCAGTGAAGCGCCTACGGGACAGGGGTCCTACGAGCAGTACTTC
j_call: TRBJ2-7
d_call: TRBD1
v_call: TRBV2
clone_size: .

cdr3_aa: CASSLARNTGELFF
cdr3_nt: TGTGCCAGCAGCTTAGCCCGAAACACCGGGGAGCTGTTTTTT
j_call: TRBJ2-2
d_call: .
v_call: TRBV7-2
clone_size: once

cdr3_aa: CASSPTGVRNTQYF
cdr3_nt: TGTGCCAGCTCACCTACAGGGGTGCGGAATACGCAGTATTTT
j_call: TRBJ2-3
d_call: TRBD1
v_call: TRBV18
clone_size: .

cdr3_aa: CASRENQPQHF
cdr3_nt: TGTGCCAGCAGAGAGAATCAGCCCCAGCATTTT
j_call: TRBJ1-5
d_call: .
v_call: TRBV6-5
clone_size: .

cdr3_aa: CASSALAGGVDTQYF
cdr3_nt: TGCGCCAGCAGCGCCCTAGCGGGAGGGGTAGATACGCAGTATTTT
j_call: TRBJ2-3
d_call: TRBD2
v_call: TRBV5-1
clone_size: .

cdr3_aa: CASSVDRDYEQYF
cdr3_nt: TGTGCCAGCAGCGTAGACAGGGACTACGAGCAGTACTTC
j_call: TRBJ2-7
d_call: .
v_call: TRBV9
clone_size: .

cdr3_aa: CATSRGGGNTIYF
cdr3_nt: TGTGCCACCAGCAGAGGGGGGGGAAACACCATATATTTT
j_call: TRBJ1-3
d_call: .
v_call: TRBV15
clone_size: .

cdr3_aa: CASRTRWSSTGELFF
cdr3_nt: TGTGCCAGCAGAACTAGGTGGTCTAGCACCGGGGAGCTGTTTTTT
j_call: TRBJ2-2
d_call: .
v_call: TRBV28
clone_size: once

cdr3_aa: CAISERGGFTGELFF
cdr3_nt: TGTGCCATCAGTGAACGCGGGGGGTTTACCGGGGAGCTGTTTTTT
j_call: TRBJ2-2
d_call: TRBD2
v_call: TRBV10-3
clone_size: .

cdr3_aa: CASTTLGLSNSPLHF
cdr3_nt: TGTGCCAGCACCACCTTGGGGCTCTCTAATTCACCCCTCCACTTT
j_call: TRBJ1-6
d_call: .
v_call: TRBV2
clone_size: .

cdr3_aa: CASSQDSSALTNTEAFF
cdr3_nt: TGTGCCAGCAGCCAAGATTCATCAGCGCTTACTAACACTGAAGCTTTCTTT
j_call: TRBJ1-1
d_call: .
v_call: TRBV4-2
clone_size: .

cdr3_aa: CASSIPSGGALDTQYF
cdr3_nt: TGTGCCAGTAGTATTCCCAGCGGGGGGGCCCTGGATACGCAGTATTTT
j_call: TRBJ2-3
d_call: TRBD2
v_call: TRBV19
clone_size: .

cdr3_aa: CSVEERVHEQYF
cdr3_nt: TGCAGCGTTGAAGAGAGGGTCCACGAGCAGTACTTC
j_call: TRBJ2-7
d_call: .
v_call: TRBV29-1
clone_size: .

cdr3_aa: CAHTPGRRAYEQYF
cdr3_nt: TGTGCCCATACACCGGGACGGCGGGCCTACGAGCAGTACTTC
j_call: TRBJ2-7
d_call: .
v_call: TRBV28
clone_size: .

cdr3_aa: CASRPLGIASGNTIYF
cdr3_nt: TGTGCCAGCAGACCTCTAGGTATAGCCTCTGGAAACACCATATATTTT
j_call: TRBJ1-3
d_call: .
v_call: TRBV7-9
clone_size: .

cdr3_aa: CASSMDWLAGGTGEQYF
cdr3_nt: TGTGCCAGCAGCATGGACTGGCTAGCGGGGGGCACGGGGGAGCAGTACTTC
j_call: TRBJ2-7
d_call: TRBD2
v_call: TRBV5-8
clone_size: .